A selection of T cell receptor beta chains follows, all from one sample in a study of blood T cell repertoires in COVID-19. Clones were sequenced by immunoSEQ multiplex PCR, and TCRdb holds only the in-frame ones, with some missing. There are about 42,000 clones in the sample; 90% to 95% occur only once, and roughly 6.1% lies in the top ten. The material sequenced was peripheral blood. The source of these receptors is a human donor in a cohort sampled during active COVID-19. Both conserved end residues are part of each CDR3. D genes are given only for firm matches. Only part of the rows carry a size: once, few, many, or a class if the clone is expanded.

D	J	V	size	DNA	CDR3
.	TRBJ2-3	TRBV5-1	.	TGCGCCAGCAGCCCAAGACAGGCACGCACAGATACGCAGTATTTT	CASSPRQARTDTQYF
.	TRBJ1-1	TRBV11-1	.	TGTGCCAGCAGCCCGGAGGACTGGAATGAAGCTTTCTTT	CASSPEDWNEAFF
TRBD2	TRBJ2-2	TRBV5-1	.	TGCGCCAGCAGCTTGGTAGGCGGGAGAGTTGGGACCGGGGAGCTGTTTTTT	CASSLVGGRVGTGELFF
.	TRBJ1-2	TRBV7-9	.	TGTGCCAGCAGCTTATCCGGGACTGTCTCTCGCTACACCTTC	CASSLSGTVSRYTF
TRBD1	TRBJ1-1	TRBV7-9	.	TGTGCCAGCAGCTTAATGGGCGGACAGGGGGCCACTGAAGCTTTCTTT	CASSLMGGQGATEAFF
.	TRBJ2-2	TRBV5-4	.	TGTGCCAGCAGCTTTTACAGGGCGAACACCGGGGAGCTGTTTTTT	CASSFYRANTGELFF
TRBD2	TRBJ2-1	TRBV18	few	TGTGCCAGCTCACCACCCGGGGGTGTGGGGACTAGCGGGTCCAATGAGCAGTTCTTC	CASSPPGGVGTSGSNEQFF
.	TRBJ2-3	TRBV6-1	few	TGTGCCAGCAGTGACAGCGTTTTAGCCACAGATACGCAGTATTTT	CASSDSVLATDTQYF
.	TRBJ2-6	TRBV6-2/TRBV6-3	.	TGTGCCAGCAGTTCGGAAGGGCAGGGTGGCTCTGGGGCCAACGTCCTGACTTTC	CASSSEGQGGSGANVLTF
TRBD1	TRBJ2-2	TRBV30	few	TGTGCCTGGGACCGGGACAGAAACACCGGGGAGCTGTTTTTT	CAWDRDRNTGELFF
.	TRBJ2-3	TRBV7-2	.	TGTGCCAGCAATCGGGACACAGATACGCAGTATTTT	CASNRDTDTQYF
.	TRBJ2-7	TRBV5-4	.	TGTGCCAGCAGCCCTACTGGCTACGAGCAGTACTTC	CASSPTGYEQYF
TRBD1	TRBJ1-1	TRBV4-1	.	TGCGCCAGCAGCCAAGATTGGGGACAGGGGAAACTCGAAGCTTTCTTT	CASSQDWGQGKLEAFF
TRBD1	TRBJ1-6	TRBV7-6	.	TGTGCCAGCAGCTTAGGGGGACAGGGGGTCTCGTCTTCACCCCTCCACTTT	CASSLGGQGVSSSPLHF
TRBD2	TRBJ2-1	TRBV4-3	.	TGCGCCAGCAGCCAAGCACAGTCAATCGTGGGACTAGCGGGGGATTACAATGAGCAGTTCTTC	CASSQAQSIVGLAGDYNEQFF
.	TRBJ1-2	TRBV23-1	.	TGCGCCAGCACCCACGAGACCCTACAGGGAAACGGCTACACCTTC	CASTHETLQGNGYTF
.	TRBJ2-7	TRBV6-5	.	TGTGCCAGCAGTTACCGGGGGAGCGAGCAGTACTTC	CASSYRGSEQYF
TRBD1	TRBJ2-2	TRBV28	.	TGTGCCAGCAATTTAAGACAGGGGGCCGGGGAGCTGTTTTTT	CASNLRQGAGELFF
TRBD1	TRBJ2-3	TRBV7-2	.	TGTGCCAGCAGCTTCGGCCCGGGACAGGGGACAGATACGCAGTATTTT	CASSFGPGQGTDTQYF
TRBD2	TRBJ2-7	TRBV5-5	.	TGTGCCAGCAGCTTCGGTCTAGCGGCCTACTACGAGCAGTACTTC	CASSFGLAAYYEQYF
TRBD2	TRBJ2-7	TRBV5-4	.	TGTGCCAGCAGCCAGCTAAAAACTAGCGCTTACTACGAGCAGTACTTC	CASSQLKTSAYYEQYF
.	TRBJ2-7	TRBV5-4	.	TGTGCCAGCAGCTTGAACTCGCGGGAGCAGTACTTC	CASSLNSREQYF
.	TRBJ1-4	TRBV15	.	TGTGCCACCAGCACCAGGAATGAAAAACTGTTTTTT	CATSTRNEKLFF
TRBD2	TRBJ2-4	TRBV7-9	.	TGTGCCAGCAGGAACGGGGGGGCGTTAGAAAACATTCAGTACTTC	CASRNGGALENIQYF
.	TRBJ1-6	TRBV19	once	TGTGCCAGTAGCACAGGGAAGGTTAATTCACCCCTCCACTTT	CASSTGKVNSPLHF
.	TRBJ2-4	TRBV9	once	TGTGCCAGCAGCGTACAACTCGGTGGCATTCAGTACTTC	CASSVQLGGIQYF
TRBD2	TRBJ2-1	TRBV3-1/TRBV3-2	.	TGTGCCAGCAGCCATACCGGGACTAGCAGACACAATGAGCAGTTCTTC	CASSHTGTSRHNEQFF
.	TRBJ2-3	TRBV6-4	.	TGTGCCAGCAGTGACTCACGGGAGGGGGCATCCACAGATACGCAGTATTTT	CASSDSREGASTDTQYF
.	TRBJ2-3	TRBV7-2	once	TGTGCCAGCAGCTTAGGGGGGGATTTTACGCAGTATTTT	CASSLGGDFTQYF
.	TRBJ2-2	TRBV19	.	TGTGCCAGTACCGGGACTGCGAGAATCGGGGAGCTGTTTTTT	CASTGTARIGELFF
TRBD2	TRBJ2-1	TRBV2	.	TGTGCCAGCAGACAAACTAGCGGGAGGTACAATGAGCAGTTCTTC	CASRQTSGRYNEQFF
.	TRBJ1-6	TRBV27	.	TGTGCCAGCAGTTTACCAGGGTTGACTTCACCCCTCCACTTT	CASSLPGLTSPLHF
.	TRBJ2-3	TRBV21-1	once	TGTGCCAGCAACGATACCGACCCGGGACTAGCGGGTAACAACCATACGCAGTATTTT	CASNDTDPGLAGNNHTQYF
.	TRBJ1-6	TRBV6-7	.	TGTGCCAGCAGTTACGTTGGCAGGGAGGATAATTCACCCCTCCACTTT	CASSYVGREDNSPLHF
TRBD1	TRBJ2-7	TRBV6-5	.	TGTGCCAGCAGGCCCGGGACAGGGGGGCGGTACGAGCAGTACTTC	CASRPGTGGRYEQYF
TRBD2	TRBJ2-2	TRBV4-1	.	TGCGCCAGCAGCCAAGATTTCCTAGCGGGTACCGGGGAGCTGTTTTTT	CASSQDFLAGTGELFF
TRBD1	TRBJ1-1	TRBV4-1	.	TGCGCCAGCAGCCGACAGGGTCCTCTGAACACTGAAGCTTTCTTT	CASSRQGPLNTEAFF
.	TRBJ1-4	TRBV9	.	TGTGCCAGCAGCATCCACGGTACAACTAATGAAAAACTGTTTTTT	CASSIHGTTNEKLFF
TRBD1	TRBJ2-1	TRBV19	.	TGTGCCAGTAGTATAGCGAGGACAGGGACCTACAATGAGCAGTTCTTC	CASSIARTGTYNEQFF
TRBD1	TRBJ2-1	TRBV30	.	TGTGCCTGGAGTGTACACTCAGGGGGCCTGTTCTTC	CAWSVHSGGLFF
TRBD1	TRBJ2-7	TRBV6-1	.	TGTGCCAGCAGTGAGCCGGGACAGGGCTACTACGAGCAGTACTTC	CASSEPGQGYYEQYF
.	TRBJ1-5	TRBV19	.	TGTGCCAGTAGTATAAATCCTTCAGGGATGATCAATCAGCCCCAGCATTTT	CASSINPSGMINQPQHF
TRBD1	TRBJ1-1	TRBV6-5	.	TGTGCCAGCAGTTACTCGAAGAGGGGGCGCAGTGAAGCTTTCTTT	CASSYSKRGRSEAFF
.	TRBJ1-2	TRBV6-5	few	TGTGCCAGCAGCCCGGAACGCAGAGGCTATGGCTACACCTTC	CASSPERRGYGYTF
TRBD2	TRBJ2-7	TRBV6-5	.	TGTGCCAGCAGTCCCGCGGGGGGGCAAGGAGAGCAGTACTTC	CASSPAGGQGEQYF
TRBD1	TRBJ1-2	TRBV27	.	TGTGCCAGCAGTTTGCATCTCGGGACAGGAGATGGCTACACCTTC	CASSLHLGTGDGYTF
TRBD1	TRBJ2-7	TRBV7-3	.	TGTGCCAGCAGCTTAACTTTAAGGGACAGGGGTACCTACGAGCAGTACTTC	CASSLTLRDRGTYEQYF
.	TRBJ2-1	TRBV4-2	.	TGTGCCAGCAGCGACCGGACAGAAGGCGCCTACAATGAGCAGTTCTTC	CASSDRTEGAYNEQFF
TRBD2	TRBJ2-3	TRBV7-9	.	TGTGCCAGCAGCTTCCCCTTCCGACTAGCGGGAGACCCAGATACGCAGTATTTT	CASSFPFRLAGDPDTQYF
TRBD2	TRBJ2-1	TRBV6-2/TRBV6-3	.	TGTGCCAGCAGTTATCCGACTAGCGGGAGGGCCACTGAGCAGTTCTTC	CASSYPTSGRATEQFF
.	TRBJ2-1	TRBV29-1	.	TGCAGCGCCGTCCTCGGGTGGGGAGGCAATGAGCAGTTCTTC	CSAVLGWGGNEQFF
TRBD2	TRBJ2-1	TRBV3-1/TRBV3-2	once	TGTGCCAGCAGCCAAGTTTCCGGGGGGGCCTACAATGAGCAGTTCTTC	CASSQVSGGAYNEQFF
TRBD2	TRBJ2-7	TRBV19	.	TGTGCCAGTAGTATAAGGGTCGGGACTAGCGTCACCTACGAGCAGTACTTC	CASSIRVGTSVTYEQYF
.	TRBJ2-3	TRBV6-2/TRBV6-3	.	TGTGCCAGCAGCAGACTAGTAAATACGCAGTATTTT	CASSRLVNTQYF
.	TRBJ2-3	TRBV27	.	TGTGCCAGCAGTCCAATTTTCGGGGGGACAGGAAACACAGATACGCAGTATTTT	CASSPIFGGTGNTDTQYF
.	TRBJ2-4	TRBV6-2/TRBV6-3	.	TGTGCCAGCAGTCCCCTCCAGTGGGGGCTTTTAGCCAAAAACATTCAGTACTTC	CASSPLQWGLLAKNIQYF
.	TRBJ1-3	TRBV7-8	.	TGTGCCAGCAGCATCGCCGTGAGCTCTGGAAACACCATATATTTT	CASSIAVSSGNTIYF
.	TRBJ1-1	TRBV11-1	.	TGTGCCAGCAGCTCCCGCGGGGGGCGCTGGACTGAAGCTTTCTTT	CASSSRGGRWTEAFF
.	TRBJ2-5	TRBV7-2	.	TGTGCCAGCAGCAAAAACAGAGAGACCCAGTACTTC	CASSKNRETQYF
.	TRBJ2-7	TRBV7-2	.	TGTGCCAGCAGCTTTAGTGGCAGGTTATCCTACGAGCAGTACTTC	CASSFSGRLSYEQYF